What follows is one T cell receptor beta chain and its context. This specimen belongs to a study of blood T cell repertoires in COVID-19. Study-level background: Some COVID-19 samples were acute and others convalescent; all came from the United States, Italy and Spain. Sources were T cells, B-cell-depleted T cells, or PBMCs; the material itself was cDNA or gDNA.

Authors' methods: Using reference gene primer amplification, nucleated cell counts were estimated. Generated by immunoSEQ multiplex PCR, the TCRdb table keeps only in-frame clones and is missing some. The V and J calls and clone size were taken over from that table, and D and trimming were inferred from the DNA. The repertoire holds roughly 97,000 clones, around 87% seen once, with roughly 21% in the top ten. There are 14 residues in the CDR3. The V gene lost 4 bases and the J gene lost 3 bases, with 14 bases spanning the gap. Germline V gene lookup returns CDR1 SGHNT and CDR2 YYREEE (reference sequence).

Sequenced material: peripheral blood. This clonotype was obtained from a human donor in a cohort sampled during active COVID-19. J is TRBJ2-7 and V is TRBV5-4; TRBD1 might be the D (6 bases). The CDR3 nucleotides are TGTGCCAGCAGCCGAACCCGGGACAACTACGAGCAGTACTTC. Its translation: CASSRTRDNYEQYF. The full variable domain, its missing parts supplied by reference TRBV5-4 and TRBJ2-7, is ETGVTQSPTHLIKTRGQQVTLRCSSQSGHNTVSWYQQALGQGPQFIFQYYREEENGRGNFPPRFSGLQFPNYSSELNVNALELDDSALYLCASSRTRDNYEQYFGPGTRLTVT.